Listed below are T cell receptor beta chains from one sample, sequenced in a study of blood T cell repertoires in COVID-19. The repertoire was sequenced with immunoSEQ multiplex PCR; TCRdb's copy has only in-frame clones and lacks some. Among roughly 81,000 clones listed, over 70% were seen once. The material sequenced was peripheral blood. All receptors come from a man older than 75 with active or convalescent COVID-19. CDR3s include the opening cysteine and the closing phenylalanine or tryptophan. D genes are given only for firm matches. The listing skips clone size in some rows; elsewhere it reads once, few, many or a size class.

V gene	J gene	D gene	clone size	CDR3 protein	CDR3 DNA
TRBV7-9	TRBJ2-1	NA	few	CASSLFPEDNEQFF	TGTGCCAGCAGCTTATTCCCAGAAGACAATGAGCAGTTCTTC
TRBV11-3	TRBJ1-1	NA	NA	CASSPGGMNTEAFF	TGTGCCAGCAGCCCGGGGGGTATGAACACTGAAGCTTTCTTT
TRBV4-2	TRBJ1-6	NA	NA	CASSQTGGPSPLHF	TGTGCCAGCAGCCAAACTGGGGGCCCGTCACCCCTCCACTTT
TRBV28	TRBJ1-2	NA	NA	CASSSPRGKTNYGYTF	TGTGCCAGCAGTTCCCCCCGGGGGAAGACTAACTATGGCTACACCTTC
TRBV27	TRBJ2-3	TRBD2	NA	CASSLGGGAIDTQYF	TGTGCCAGCAGTTTAGGCGGGGGGGCTATAGATACGCAGTATTTT
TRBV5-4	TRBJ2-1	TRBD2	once	CASSSGLAGYNEQFF	TGTGCCAGCAGCTCGGGACTAGCGGGGTACAATGAGCAGTTCTTC
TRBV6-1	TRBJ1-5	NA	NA	CASSGFPAGSYQPQHF	TGTGCCAGCAGTGGGTTCCCCGCAGGCTCTTATCAGCCCCAGCATTTT
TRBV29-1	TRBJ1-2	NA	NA	CSVEPPDSIYGYTF	TGCAGCGTTGAACCCCCGGACAGCATCTATGGCTACACCTTC
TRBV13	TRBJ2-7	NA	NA	CASSSPGQIHEQYF	TGTGCCAGCAGCTCTCCTGGGCAGATCCACGAGCAGTACTTC
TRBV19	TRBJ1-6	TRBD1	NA	CASSIGQGSSYNSPLHF	TGTGCCAGTAGTATAGGACAGGGGAGCTCCTATAATTCACCCCTCCACTTT
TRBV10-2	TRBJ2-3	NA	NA	CASSEPPLGAEGADTQYF	TGCGCCAGCAGTGAGCCCCCTTTGGGAGCCGAAGGCGCAGATACGCAGTATTTT
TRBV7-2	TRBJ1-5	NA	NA	CASNSGSSNQPQHF	TGTGCCAGCAACTCAGGTAGTAGCAATCAGCCCCAGCATTTT
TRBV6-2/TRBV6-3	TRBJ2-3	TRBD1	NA	CASSEGATDTQYF	TGTGCCAGCAGCGAGGGGGCGACGGATACGCAGTATTTT
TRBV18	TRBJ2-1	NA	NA	CASSRGPPYNEQFF	TGTGCCAGCTCCAGGGGACCTCCCTACAATGAGCAGTTCTTC
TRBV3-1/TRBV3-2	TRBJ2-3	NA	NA	CASSQVTGYVATDTQYF	TGTGCCAGCAGCCAAGTCACCGGGTACGTCGCCACAGATACGCAGTATTTT
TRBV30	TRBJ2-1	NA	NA	CAWRSAGPQFF	TGTGCCTGGAGGTCCGCGGGTCCGCAGTTCTTC
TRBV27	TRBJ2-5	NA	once	CASSFGRGGETQYF	TGTGCCAGCAGTTTCGGCAGGGGTGGTGAGACCCAGTACTTC
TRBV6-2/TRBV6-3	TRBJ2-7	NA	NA	CASSYIPYEQYF	TGTGCCAGCAGTTACATTCCGTACGAGCAGTACTTC
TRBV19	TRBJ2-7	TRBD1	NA	CASSPTDRGNSYEQYF	TGTGCCAGTAGTCCTACGGACAGGGGAAACTCCTACGAGCAGTACTTC
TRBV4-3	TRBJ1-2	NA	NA	CASSQDIGVGGYTF	TGCGCCAGCAGCCAAGATATAGGGGTGGGTGGCTACACCTTC
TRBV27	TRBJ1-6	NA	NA	CASSLWGRAGNSPLHF	TGTGCCAGCAGTTTATGGGGGAGGGCCGGTAATTCACCCCTCCACTTT
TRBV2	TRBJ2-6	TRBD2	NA	CASSDFSGGVNVLTF	TGTGCCAGCAGTGATTTTAGCGGGGGAGTCAACGTCCTGACTTTC
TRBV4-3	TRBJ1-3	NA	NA	CASSQGLTGNTIYF	TGCGCCAGCAGCCAAGGGCTGACTGGAAACACCATATATTTT
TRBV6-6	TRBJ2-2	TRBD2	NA	CASRPSGRDGTGELFF	TGTGCCAGCAGACCCAGCGGGAGGGACGGGACCGGGGAGCTGTTTTTT
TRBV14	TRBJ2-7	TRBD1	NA	CASSQDGDRDYYEQYF	TGTGCCAGCAGCCAAGACGGGGACAGGGACTACTACGAGCAGTACTTC
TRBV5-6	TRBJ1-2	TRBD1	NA	CASSQWDRTNYGYTF	TGTGCCAGCAGCCAGTGGGACAGAACTAACTATGGCTACACCTTC
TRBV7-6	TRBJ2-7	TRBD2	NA	CASSLATSGHYEQYF	TGTGCCAGCAGCTTAGCGACTAGCGGCCACTACGAGCAGTACTTC
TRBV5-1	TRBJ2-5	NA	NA	CASSLAQEGYGRETQYF	TGCGCCAGCAGCTTGGCGCAGGAGGGATATGGACGAGAGACCCAGTACTTC
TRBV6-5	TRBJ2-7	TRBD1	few	CASTLGTGGAYEQYF	TGTGCCAGTACCTTAGGGACAGGGGGAGCCTACGAGCAGTACTTC
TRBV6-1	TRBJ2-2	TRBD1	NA	CASSEGQGANTGELFF	TGTGCCAGCAGTGAAGGACAGGGAGCGAACACCGGGGAGCTGTTTTTT
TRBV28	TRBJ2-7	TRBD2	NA	CASSLPLAGMHEQYF	TGTGCCAGCAGTTTGCCACTAGCGGGAATGCACGAGCAGTACTTC
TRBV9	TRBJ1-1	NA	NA	CASSLQVRDTEAFF	TGTGCCAGCAGCCTTCAGGTCAGGGACACTGAAGCTTTCTTT
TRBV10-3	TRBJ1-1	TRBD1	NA	CAIGQENTEAFF	TGTGCCATCGGACAGGAGAACACTGAAGCTTTCTTT
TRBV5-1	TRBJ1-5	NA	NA	CASSLDPRANQPQHF	TGCGCCAGCAGCTTGGACCCGCGTGCAAATCAGCCCCAGCATTTT
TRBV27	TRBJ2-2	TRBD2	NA	CASRGRLAGDTGELFF	TGTGCCAGCAGGGGCCGACTAGCGGGGGACACCGGGGAGCTGTTTTTT
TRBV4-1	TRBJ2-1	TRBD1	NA	CASSQVLQGNNEQFF	TGCGCCAGCAGCCAAGTTCTACAGGGGAACAATGAGCAGTTCTTC
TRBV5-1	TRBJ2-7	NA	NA	CASSLGTYEQYF	TGCGCCAGCAGCTTGGGTACCTACGAGCAGTACTTC